This T cell receptor (beta chain) was captured in a study of sequential checkpoint blockade in melanoma. Study details: Patients were randomized 1:1 to nivolumab-then-ipilimumab or ipilimumab-then-nivolumab first-line. Both treatment sequences were followed by maintenance nivolumab.

Treatment of the sample: randomized to nivolumab then ipilimumab (arm A) or the reverse (arm B). Sorted cells were live CD3+CD8+, lacking CD19 and CD56, from PBMCs. Germline V lookup: CDR1 LNHDA, CDR2 SQIVND (reference sequence). CDR3 length equals 15 residues. V gave up 5 bases and J gave up 8 bases, with 18 bases separating them. The method was immunoSEQ multiplex PCR; TCRdb's version includes in-frame clones alone and lacks a portion of them. The sample lists around 11,000 clones; roughly 51% were seen once. This clone is medium-sized in the sample. This rearrangement joins TRBV19 to TRBJ1-4; a weak D match, TRBD1 (6 bases). The sequence derives from a human donor with melanoma. Sequenced material: CD8+ T cells sorted from blood (inferred from file names), taken from a patient given nivolumab and ipilimumab in sequence. The chain's CDR3 is CASSPRGASGEKLFF. CDR3 nucleotides: TGTGCCAGTAGTCCTCGGGGGGCATCGGGGGAAAAACTGTTTTTT.